Following are 5 T cell receptor beta chains from one sample sequenced in a study of blood T cell repertoires in COVID-19 (dated by TCRdb to 2020 to 2021). Library preparation employed the immunoSEQ multiplex PCR assay. TCRdb mirrors the immuneACCESS table, restricted to in-frame sequences. Some clones are absent from its copies; in checked studies, under half trace to an unresolved V gene, and the reason for the others is unknown. This sample holds roughly 140,000 clones; around nine tenths were observed only once. The leading ten clones occupy roughly 5.4% of the sample. The sample taken for sequencing was peripheral blood. The receptor source for this set is a human donor in a cohort sampled during active COVID-19.

The table lists this clone with a count of one. The V call is TRBV27, the J call TRBJ1-1, with TRBD1 matching 9 bases. Germline V CDR1 and CDR2: MNHEY, SMNVEV (reference sequence). Unmatched junction bases numbered 5, after V lost 5 bases and J lost 1 base. This CDR3 has 15 amino acids. CDR3 in DNA: TGTGCCAGCAGTCGGGGGACAGGGAGGAACACTGAAGCTTTCTTT. Protein sequence: CASSRGTGRNTEAFF.

The chain links TRBV5-1 to TRBJ2-7, with TRBD2 matching 11 bases. Germline CDR1 reads SGHRS; CDR2 reads YFSETQ. The ends lost 4 bases at V and 2 bases at J; junction bases unmatched: 8. The CDR3 runs to 16 residues. The CDR3 DNA follows: TGCGCCAGCAGCCCCTCTAGCGGGGGGTCCGCCTACGAGCAGTACTTC. Protein product: CASSPSSGGSAYEQYF.

V and J are TRBV3-1 (or the pseudogene TRBV3-2) and TRBJ1-3; TRBD1 matches 10 bases. CDR3 size: 14 residues. Trimming took 5 bases from V and 7 from J; bases not matched to a gene: 5. Germline V gene sequence: CDR1 LGHDT, CDR2 YNNKEL (reference sequence). This CDR3 is CASSNQGQGNTIYF. The CDR3 DNA is TGTGCCAGCAGCAACCAGGGACAGGGGAACACCATATATTTT.

This chain connects TRBV5-4 to TRBJ2-5, with 8 bases aligning to TRBD1. The CDR3 has 14 amino acids. J gave up 6 bases and V 2 bases, and 6 bases lay outside the gene matches. In germline, CDR1 is SGHNT, CDR2 YYREEE (reference sequence). The CDR3 here is CASSLRTGRQTQYF. As DNA, the CDR3 is TGTGCCAGCAGCTTACGGACAGGGAGGCAGACCCAGTACTTC.

The J gene is TRBJ2-3, the V gene TRBV18, with D perhaps matching TRBD2 (7 bases). The CDR3 contains 15 residues. Germline-derived CDR1 and CDR2 are KGHSH and LQKENI. Trimming took off 2 bases at V and 2 bases at J, with 11 bases between the two ends. The CDR3 here is CASSPTAGATDTQYF. In nucleotides, the CDR3 is TGTGCCAGCTCACCAACCGCGGGGGCCACAGATACGCAGTATTTT. Complete variable domain (other parts from reference TRBV18 and TRBJ2-3): NAGVMQNPRHLVRRRGQEARLRCSPMKGHSHVYWYRQLPEEGLKFMVYLQKENIIDESGMPKERFSAEFPKEGPSILRIQQVVRGDSAAYFCASSPTAGATDTQYFGPGTRLTVL.